This paragraph reports one TCR beta chain. The data derive from a study of control samples from healthy donors and cancer patients. The CDR3 totals 15 residues. V dropped 6 bases and J dropped 2 bases, with 17 bases sitting between them. CDR1 is LNHDA and CDR2 is SQIVND in the germline V gene (reference sequence). Only in-frame clones appear in the TCRdb table, and some are missing; sequencing was by immunoSEQ multiplex PCR. The sample carries approximately 150,000 clones, 88% recorded once. This clonotype was sampled from a man between 18 and 29 years old in good health. The specimen was blood. The chain carries TRBV19 and TRBJ2-7; D tentatively reads TRBD1 or TRBD2 (6 bases each). The CDR3 DNA follows: TGTGCCAGTAGCACCCCGGGGGCTAGGACCTACGAGCAGTACTTC. Residues: CASSTPGARTYEQYF.